This TCR beta chain originates from a study of T cells after yellow fever vaccination. Study-wide points: Reappearance after the booster was observed for most primary-vaccination clones (roughly 97% CD4, less than 90% CD8).

The CDR3 consists of 16 residues. Germline V gene sequence: CDR1 MNHNS, CDR2 SASEGT. The ends lost 5 bases at V and 1 base at J; junction bases unmatched: 4. Notes on this clonotype: Its antigen is unidentified.

TCRdb re-derived calls from the 5' RACE reads in MiXCR, one entry per CDR3 protein. The table lists 550,000 to 750,000 distinct CDR3 sequences, 13% of them singletons. This TCR was sampled from a man younger than 45 who received the YFV17D yellow fever vaccine. The J gene is TRBJ2-7, the V gene TRBV6-1; 14 bases are shared with TRBD2. The sequencing here drew on PBMCs, taken on the day of the yellow fever booster vaccination. The CDR3 here is CASSRRTSGRSYEQYF. CDR3 coding DNA: TGTGCCAGCAGTCGTCGGACTAGCGGGAGGTCCTACGAGCAGTACTTC.